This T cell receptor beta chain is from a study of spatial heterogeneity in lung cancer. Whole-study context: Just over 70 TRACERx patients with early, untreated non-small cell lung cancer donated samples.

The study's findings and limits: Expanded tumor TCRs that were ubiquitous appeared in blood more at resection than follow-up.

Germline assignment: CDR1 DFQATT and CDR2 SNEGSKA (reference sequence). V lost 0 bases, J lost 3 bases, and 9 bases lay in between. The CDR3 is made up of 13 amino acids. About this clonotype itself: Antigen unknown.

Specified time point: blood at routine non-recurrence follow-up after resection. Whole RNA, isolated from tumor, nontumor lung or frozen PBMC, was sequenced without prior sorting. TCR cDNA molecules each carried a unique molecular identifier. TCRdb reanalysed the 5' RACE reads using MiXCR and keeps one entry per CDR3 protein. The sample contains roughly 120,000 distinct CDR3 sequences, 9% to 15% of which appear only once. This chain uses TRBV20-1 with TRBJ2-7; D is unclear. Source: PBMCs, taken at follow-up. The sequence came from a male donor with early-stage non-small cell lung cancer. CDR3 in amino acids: CSARDSLGYEQYF. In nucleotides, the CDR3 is TGCAGTGCTAGAGATTCTCTTGGCTACGAGCAGTACTTC.